This paragraph reports one T cell receptor beta chain. Sequencing was performed with immunoSEQ multiplex PCR; in TCRdb, only in-frame clones are kept and a portion is missing. The sample carries roughly 700,000 clones, 74% recorded once. The sample originates from a study of shared clonotypes between healthy human individuals. This CDR3 is built from 13 residues. The V and J ends lost 1 base and 5 bases respectively, with 7 bases between them. Germline V gene sequence: CDR1 SGHTA, CDR2 FQGNSA. This clonotype originated in a woman in her twenties or thirties in good health. The chain couples TRBV7-2 to TRBJ2-3, with a tentative D call TRBD2 (6 bases). The sample comprised memory CD4+ T cells sorted from blood. Stated subset: CD45RA-negative fraction. CDR3 loop: CASSLGGEDTQYF. CDR3 bases: TGTGCCAGCAGCTTAGGCGGGGAAGATACGCAGTATTTT.